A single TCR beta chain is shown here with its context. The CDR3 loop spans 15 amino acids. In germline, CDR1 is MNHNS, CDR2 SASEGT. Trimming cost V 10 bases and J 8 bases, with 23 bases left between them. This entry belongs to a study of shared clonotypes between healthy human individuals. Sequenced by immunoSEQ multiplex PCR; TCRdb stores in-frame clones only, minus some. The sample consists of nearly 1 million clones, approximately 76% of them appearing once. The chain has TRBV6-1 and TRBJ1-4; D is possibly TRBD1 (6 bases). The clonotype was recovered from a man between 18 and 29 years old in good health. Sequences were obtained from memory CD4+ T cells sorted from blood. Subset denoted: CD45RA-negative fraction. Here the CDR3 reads CATSLTGSLREKLFF. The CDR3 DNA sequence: TGTGCCACCTCCCTAACAGGGTCCCTACGGGAAAAACTGTTTTTT.